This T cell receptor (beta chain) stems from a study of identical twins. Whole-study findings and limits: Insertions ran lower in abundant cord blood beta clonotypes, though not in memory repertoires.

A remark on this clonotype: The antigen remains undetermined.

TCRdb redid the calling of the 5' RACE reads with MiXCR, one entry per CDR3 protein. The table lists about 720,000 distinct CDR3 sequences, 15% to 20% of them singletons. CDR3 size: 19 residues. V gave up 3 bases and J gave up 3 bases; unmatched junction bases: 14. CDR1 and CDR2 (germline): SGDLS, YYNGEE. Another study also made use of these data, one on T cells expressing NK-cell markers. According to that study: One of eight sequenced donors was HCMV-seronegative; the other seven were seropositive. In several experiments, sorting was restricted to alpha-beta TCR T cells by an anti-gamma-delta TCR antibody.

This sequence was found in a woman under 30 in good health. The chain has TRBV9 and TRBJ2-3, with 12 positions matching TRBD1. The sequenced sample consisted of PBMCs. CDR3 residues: CASSALGTGGHSGTDTQYF. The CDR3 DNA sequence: TGTGCCAGCAGCGCCCTAGGGACAGGGGGCCATTCGGGGACAGATACGCAGTATTTT.